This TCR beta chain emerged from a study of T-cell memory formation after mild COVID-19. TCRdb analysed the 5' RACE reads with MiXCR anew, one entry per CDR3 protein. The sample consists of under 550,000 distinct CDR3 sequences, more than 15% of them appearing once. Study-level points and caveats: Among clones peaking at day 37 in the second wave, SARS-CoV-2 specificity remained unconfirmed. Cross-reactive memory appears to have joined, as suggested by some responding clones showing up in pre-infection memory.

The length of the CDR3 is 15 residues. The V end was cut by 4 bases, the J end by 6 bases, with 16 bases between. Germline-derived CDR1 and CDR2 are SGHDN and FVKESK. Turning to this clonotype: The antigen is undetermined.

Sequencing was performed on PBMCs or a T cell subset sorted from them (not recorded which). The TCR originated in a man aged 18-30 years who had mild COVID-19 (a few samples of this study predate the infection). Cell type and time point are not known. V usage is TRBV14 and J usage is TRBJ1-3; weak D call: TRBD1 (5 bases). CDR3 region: CASSPRQSLENTIYF. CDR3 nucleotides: TGTGCCAGCAGCCCCCGACAGTCTCTTGAAAACACCATATATTTT.